This T cell receptor (beta chain) is drawn from a study of cytomegalovirus exposure and HLA in healthy donors. The CDR3 has 16 residues. J was trimmed by 6 bases and V by 4 bases; bases with no gene match: 11. Germline V gene sequence: CDR1 SGHTA, CDR2 FQGTGA. Study conclusions and caveats: Later genetic work tied a missense DCLRE1C variant to beta-chain V and J trimming.

For this clone: Its specificity is not known.

With 60 Vbeta and 13 Jbeta primers, the PCR was carried out. TCRdb keeps only in-frame clones here, not all; method: immunoSEQ multiplex PCR. The sample holds 160,000 or so clones, around 78% seen once. The chain is built from TRBV7-3 and TRBJ2-1, with 8 bases fitting TRBD2. The sequence came from a middle-aged woman in good health and CMV-seronegative. Source material: PBMCs. The CDR3 sequence: CASSSQAGTSLNEQFF. In DNA form, the CDR3 reads TGTGCCAGCAGCTCCCAAGCCGGGACTAGTCTCAATGAGCAGTTCTTC.